This paragraph reports one T cell receptor (beta chain). Its antigen remains unidentified. This entry is derived from a study of long-term antiretroviral therapy in people with HIV. Overall study findings and caveats: ART-treated samples gained diversity yet remained below transplant donor controls. HIV repertoires covered narrower CDR3 length ranges than controls did.

This was the immunoSEQ v3.0 assay at survey level. TCRdb keeps only in-frame clones here, not all; method: immunoSEQ multiplex PCR. Among 16,000 or so clones listed, approximately 81% were seen once. Germline V gene data show CDR1 as SGDLS and CDR2 as YYNGEE. V shed 0 bases and J shed 8 bases, with 11 bases lying between them. CDR3 length: 14 amino acids. This sequence was found in a woman aged 40-49 years with HIV. V gene TRBV9 combines with J gene TRBJ1-4; D gene uncertain. The material sequenced was unsorted PBMCs, taken 0.5 years after starting antiretroviral therapy. CDR3 coding DNA: TGTGCCAGCAGCGTAGACGGGATGATGGAAAAACTGTTTTTT. This codes for CASSVDGMMEKLFF. Using reference TRBV9 and TRBJ1-4 for the parts outside the CDR3, the full variable domain is DSGVTQTPKHLITATGQRVTLRCSPRSGDLSVYWYQQSLDQGLQFLIQYYNGEERAKGNILERFSAQQFPDLHSELNLSSLELGDSALYFCASSVDGMMEKLFFGSGTQLSVL.